Here is one T cell receptor (beta chain) with its context. This specimen belongs to a study of blood T cell repertoires in COVID-19. Germline V gene data show CDR1 as MRHNA and CDR2 as SNTAGT. Trimming shortened V by 6 bases and J by 0 bases, and 15 bases separated the two germline ends. There are 17 residues in the CDR3. The method was immunoSEQ multiplex PCR; TCRdb's version includes in-frame clones alone and lacks a portion of them. The sample lists 90,000 to 150,000 clones; about 85% were seen once. The sample taken for sequencing was peripheral blood. This TCR was sampled from a man between 60 and 75 years old with acute or convalescent COVID-19. The gene calls are TRBV6-4 and TRBJ2-6; D is perhaps TRBD1 (6 bases). The CDR3, as DNA: TGTGCCAGCAGCCAGGGGCAGGGGAGCTCTGGGGCCAACGTCCTGACTTTC. It yields the protein CASSQGQGSSGANVLTF.